This record looks at one T cell receptor beta chain sequence and its context. Its antigen is not known. The data were produced by immunoSEQ multiplex PCR, yet TCRdb's version contains in-frame clones alone and is incomplete. The sample includes fewer than 40,000 clones, around 75% of them seen just once. The CDR3 extends over 15 amino acids. After removal of 1 base from V and 7 bases from J, the junction contained 8 bases not matched to a gene. CDR1 and CDR2 (germline): SGHTA, FQGNSA. The data were obtained in a study of T cells in narcolepsy. The wider study: Donors had narcolepsy type 1 or type 2, or were healthy controls.

Overall study findings and caveats: Same-patient CSF and blood CD4+ T cell clonotypes included HCRT-specific and TRIB2-specific autoreactive ones. Autoreactive clonotypes reportedly recurred in blood of same and different patients, not controls. Some memory CD4+ repertoires had no autoreactive clone sequences.

This sequence originates from a human donor with narcolepsy. The sample consisted of CD45RA- memory CD4+ T cells from PBMCs. This chain connects TRBV7-2 to TRBJ2-5; 8 nucleotides line up with TRBD2. Here the CDR3 DNA reads TGTGCCAGCAGCTTAGGCTGGTCCGGGGGGGGGACCCAGTACTTC. The encoded protein is CASSLGWSGGGTQYF.